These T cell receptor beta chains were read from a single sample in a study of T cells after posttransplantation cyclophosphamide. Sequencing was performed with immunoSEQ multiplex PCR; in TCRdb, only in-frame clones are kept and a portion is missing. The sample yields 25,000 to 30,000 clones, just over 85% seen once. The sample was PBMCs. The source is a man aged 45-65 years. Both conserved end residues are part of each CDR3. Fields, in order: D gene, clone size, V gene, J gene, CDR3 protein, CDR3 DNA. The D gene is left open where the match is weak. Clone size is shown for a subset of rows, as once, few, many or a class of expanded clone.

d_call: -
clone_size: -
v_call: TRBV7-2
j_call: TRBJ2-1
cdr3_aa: CASSLASYPSSYNEQFF
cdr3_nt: TGTGCCAGCAGCTTAGCGTCCTACCCGAGCTCCTACAATGAGCAGTTCTTC

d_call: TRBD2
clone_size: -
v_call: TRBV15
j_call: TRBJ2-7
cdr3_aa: CATSRPGTSAYEQYF
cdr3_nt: TGTGCCACCAGCAGACCCGGGACTAGCGCCTACGAGCAGTACTTC

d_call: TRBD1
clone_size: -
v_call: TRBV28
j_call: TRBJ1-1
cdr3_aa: CASSPLTGQGDTEAFF
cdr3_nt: TGTGCCAGCAGTCCCCTAACGGGACAGGGGGACACTGAAGCTTTCTTT

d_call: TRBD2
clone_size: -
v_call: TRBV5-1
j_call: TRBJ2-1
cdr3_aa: CASRLAGGMVLEQFF
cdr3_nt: TGCGCCAGCAGGTTAGCGGGGGGCATGGTTTTAGAGCAGTTCTTC

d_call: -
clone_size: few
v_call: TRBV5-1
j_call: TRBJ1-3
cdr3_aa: CASSLNRGNTIYF
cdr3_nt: TGCGCCAGCAGCTTGAATAGAGGAAACACCATATATTTT

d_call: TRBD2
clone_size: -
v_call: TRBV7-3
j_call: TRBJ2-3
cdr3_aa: CASSLTPISRGGTDTQYF
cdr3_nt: TGTGCCAGCAGCTTAACCCCTATCTCGCGGGGGGGCACAGATACGCAGTATTTT

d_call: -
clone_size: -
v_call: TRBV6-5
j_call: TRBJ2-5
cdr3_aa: CASSYPGEQTQYF
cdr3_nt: TGTGCCAGCAGTTACCCGGGGGAACAGACCCAGTACTTC

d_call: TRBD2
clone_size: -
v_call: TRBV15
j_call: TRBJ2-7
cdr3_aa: CATSRAGTNYEQYF
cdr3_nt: TGTGCCACCAGCAGAGCCGGGACTAACTACGAGCAGTACTTC

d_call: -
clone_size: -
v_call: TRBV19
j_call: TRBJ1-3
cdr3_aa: CASSMQGLGNTIYF
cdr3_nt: TGTGCCAGTAGTATGCAGGGGCTTGGAAACACCATATATTTT

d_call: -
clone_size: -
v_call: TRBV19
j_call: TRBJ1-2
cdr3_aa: CASSSPGGRSNGYTF
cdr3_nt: TGTGCCAGTAGTTCCCCAGGTGGGAGGTCGAATGGCTACACCTTC

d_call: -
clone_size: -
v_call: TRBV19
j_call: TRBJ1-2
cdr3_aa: CASSIAVDSFYGYTF
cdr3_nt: TGTGCCAGTAGTATAGCAGTAGACAGTTTCTATGGCTACACCTTC

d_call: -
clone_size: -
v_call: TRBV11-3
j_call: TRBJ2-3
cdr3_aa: CASSLDRGDTQYF
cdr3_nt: TGTGCCAGCAGCTTAGACAGGGGAGATACGCAGTATTTT

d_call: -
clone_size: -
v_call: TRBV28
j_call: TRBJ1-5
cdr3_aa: CASSGRENQPQHF
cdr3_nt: TGTGCCAGCAGCGGAAGGGAGAATCAGCCCCAGCATTTT

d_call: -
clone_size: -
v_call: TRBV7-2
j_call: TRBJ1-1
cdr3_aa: CASSLASGGDTEAFF
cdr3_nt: TGTGCCAGCAGCTTAGCATCCGGAGGGGACACTGAAGCTTTCTTT

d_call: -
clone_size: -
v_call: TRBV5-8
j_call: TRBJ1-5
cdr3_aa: CASSGLWTDSNQPQHF
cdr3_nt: TGTGCCAGCAGCGGTTTATGGACTGACAGCAATCAGCCCCAGCATTTT